A selection of T cell receptor beta chains follows, all from one sample in a study of blood T cell repertoires in COVID-19. The method was immunoSEQ multiplex PCR; TCRdb's version includes in-frame clones alone and lacks a portion of them. The sample holds tens of thousands of clones; roughly nine tenths are singletons and the top ten take approximately 9.1%. Sequencing input: peripheral blood. The receptors were gathered from a human donor in a cohort sampled during active COVID-19. CDR3s include the opening cysteine and the closing phenylalanine or tryptophan. A D gene is named only where the DNA matches it firmly. A clone size is listed for some rows: how often the clone was seen (once, few, many), or a class if it is expanded.

length,J,V,D,size,DNA,CDR3
13,TRBJ2-7,TRBV27,NA,few,TGTGCCAGCAGTCGACAGAGTTCCTACGAGCAGTACTTC,CASSRQSSYEQYF
17,TRBJ1-5,TRBV21-1,NA,NA,TGTGCCAGCAGCAAAAAAGACAGGTTATATAGCAATCAGCCCCAGCATTTT,CASSKKDRLYSNQPQHF
16,TRBJ1-2,TRBV6-5,TRBD1,NA,TGTGCCAGCAGTTACGCTCCGGGACAGGGAAGGGGCGGCTACACCTTC,CASSYAPGQGRGGYTF
14,TRBJ1-4,TRBV29-1,TRBD1,NA,TGCAGCGTTGGAGAAACAGGGGTGGGGGAAAAACTGTTTTTT,CSVGETGVGEKLFF
15,TRBJ1-3,TRBV11-2,NA,NA,TGTGCCAGCAGCATCCACGCGGGCTCTGGAAACACCATATATTTT,CASSIHAGSGNTIYF
16,TRBJ2-5,TRBV7-3,NA,NA,TGTGCCAGCAGCTTAGTTCGATGGGGGCCCAAAGAGACCCAGTACTTC,CASSLVRWGPKETQYF
15,TRBJ2-3,TRBV7-2,NA,NA,TGTGCCAGCAGCTTACGTCGACGGGGGGCCGATACGCAGTATTTT,CASSLRRRGADTQYF
13,TRBJ1-5,TRBV19,NA,NA,TGTGCCAGTAGTAAGGGGTCGGTTCAGCCCCAGCATTTT,CASSKGSVQPQHF
15,TRBJ2-7,TRBV2,NA,NA,TGTGCCAGCACCCCAGGCGTCAGAGATTCCTACGAGCAGTACTTC,CASTPGVRDSYEQYF
16,TRBJ2-2,TRBV7-8,TRBD2,NA,TGTGCCAGCAGCTCAAGCGGGAGGACCAACACCGGGGAGCTGTTTTTT,CASSSSGRTNTGELFF
13,TRBJ2-4,TRBV7-3,NA,NA,TGTGCCAGCAGCTTAGAAGGAGGGAACATTCAGTACTTC,CASSLEGGNIQYF
13,TRBJ2-7,TRBV9,NA,NA,TGTGCCAGCAGCGTAGACGGCGGGAACGAGCAGTACTTC,CASSVDGGNEQYF
14,TRBJ2-7,TRBV5-1,NA,NA,TGCGCCAGCAGCTTGTCGGGACTTATCTACGAGCAGTACTTC,CASSLSGLIYEQYF
14,TRBJ1-2,TRBV28,TRBD1,NA,TGTGCCAGCACCGATCCGGACAGGGCGTGGGGCTACACCTTC,CASTDPDRAWGYTF
13,TRBJ1-2,TRBV7-2,NA,NA,TGTGCCAGCAGCAAGACAGTTAAGGATGGCTACACCTTC,CASSKTVKDGYTF
15,TRBJ2-7,TRBV11-2,TRBD1,medium-sized,TGTGCCAGCAGCCCTCCTGGGACAGGGATAGGGGAGCAGTACTTC,CASSPPGTGIGEQYF
14,TRBJ2-7,TRBV28,TRBD1,NA,TGTGCCAGCAACTCAGGGGGCTCGGGGTACGAGCAGTACTTC,CASNSGGSGYEQYF
14,TRBJ2-7,TRBV7-2,NA,NA,TGTGCCAGCAGCCTAGACAGGTCCAAATACGAGCAGTACTTC,CASSLDRSKYEQYF
13,TRBJ2-5,TRBV7-3,NA,NA,TGTGCCAGCAGCTTACGGCGGGATGAGACCCAGTACTTC,CASSLRRDETQYF
17,TRBJ2-3,TRBV28,TRBD2,NA,TGTGCCAGCAGACTACCGGGGTCTAGCGGGAGTACAGATACGCAGTATTTT,CASRLPGSSGSTDTQYF
15,TRBJ1-5,TRBV15,NA,once,TGTGCCACCAGCAGAGATAGGGGTAGCAATCAGCCCCAGCATTTT,CATSRDRGSNQPQHF
15,TRBJ2-7,TRBV7-9,TRBD2,once,TGTGCCAGCAGCGCCACTAGCGTAGCAGGAAACGAGCAGTACTTC,CASSATSVAGNEQYF
16,TRBJ1-1,TRBV6-2/TRBV6-3,TRBD1,NA,TGTGCCAGCAGTTACTTCCGGGACAGGGGTTACACTGAAGCTTTCTTT,CASSYFRDRGYTEAFF
12,TRBJ1-1,TRBV29-1,NA,NA,TGCAGCACAAGGGAGGCGGGGACTGAAGCTTTCTTT,CSTREAGTEAFF
16,TRBJ2-5,TRBV28,TRBD1,few,TGTGCCAGCACCCTCGAGCAGGGGGCTCCGGGGGAGACCCAGTACTTC,CASTLEQGAPGETQYF
13,TRBJ2-3,TRBV6-5,TRBD2,NA,TGTGCCAGCAGTAGCGGGAAACCAGATACGCAGTATTTT,CASSSGKPDTQYF
14,TRBJ2-3,TRBV7-8,TRBD2,NA,TGTGCCAGCAGCCTGGCTACTAGCGCAGATACGCAGTATTTT,CASSLATSADTQYF
15,TRBJ2-5,TRBV19,NA,NA,TGTGCCAGTAGTATTAGGTTCGGCGGAGAAGAGACCCAGTACTTC,CASSIRFGGEETQYF
15,TRBJ2-2,TRBV13,NA,NA,TGTGCCAGCAGCTTCCCCACTGAGGGAACCGGGGAGCTGTTTTTT,CASSFPTEGTGELFF
16,TRBJ2-7,TRBV6-1,TRBD2,NA,TGTGCCAGCAGTGCCACGACTAGCGGGGGCATCTACGAGCAGTACTTC,CASSATTSGGIYEQYF
15,TRBJ1-1,TRBV15,TRBD1,NA,TGTCCCACGTCTGGACAGGGAAGGGGTCTGGCTGAAGCTTTCTTT,CPTSGQGRGLAEAFF
14,TRBJ1-2,TRBV6-5,NA,NA,TGTGCCAGCAGTCAAAGCCAGGGAAACTATGGCTACACCTTC,CASSQSQGNYGYTF
14,TRBJ1-4,TRBV6-5,TRBD1,NA,TGTGCCAGCAGTTATTCGGGACAGGGGGGAAAACTGTTTTTT,CASSYSGQGGKLFF
14,TRBJ2-7,TRBV10-3,NA,NA,TGTGCCATCAGCGCGGGACTCTCGTGGGACGAGCAGTACTTC,CAISAGLSWDEQYF
15,TRBJ2-5,TRBV7-9,TRBD2,NA,TGTGCCAGCAGTTTCCTAGCGGGAGGGAAAGAGACCCAGTACTTC,CASSFLAGGKETQYF